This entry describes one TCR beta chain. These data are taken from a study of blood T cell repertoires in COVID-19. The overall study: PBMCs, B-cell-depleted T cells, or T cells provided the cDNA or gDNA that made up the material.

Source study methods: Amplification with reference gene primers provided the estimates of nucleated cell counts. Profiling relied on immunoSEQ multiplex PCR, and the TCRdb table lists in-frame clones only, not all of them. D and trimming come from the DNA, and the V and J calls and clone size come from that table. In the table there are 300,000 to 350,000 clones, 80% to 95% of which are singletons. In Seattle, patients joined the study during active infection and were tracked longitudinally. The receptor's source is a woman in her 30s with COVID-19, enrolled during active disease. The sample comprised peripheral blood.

CDR3 nucleotides: TGTGCCAGCACCTCCTTGTGGGGGGGGAGCACAGATACGCAGTATTTT. It yields the protein CASTSLWGGSTDTQYF. This rearrangement joins TRBV5-4 to TRBJ2-3, with 7 positions matching TRBD2. V shed 6 bases and J 0 bases; nucleotides not matched to a gene: 10. Germline V CDR1 and CDR2: SGHNT, YYREEE (reference sequence). This CDR3 is built from 16 residues. The variable domain in full, with the rest retrieved from reference TRBV5-4 and TRBJ2-3, is ETGVTQSPTHLIKTRGQQVTLRCSSQSGHNTVSWYQQALGQGPQFIFQYYREEENGRGNFPPRFSGLQFPNYSSELNVNALELDDSALYLCASTSLWGGSTDTQYFGPGTRLTVL.